This T cell receptor (beta chain) is from a study of cytomegalovirus exposure and HLA in healthy donors. Notes on the study in general: Later analysis demonstrated an association between a missense DCLRE1C variant and TCR beta V- and J-gene trimming. 87-base-pair reads could not separate some V segments, including TRBV6-2 and TRBV6-3. In an earlier analysis, in under 700 donors, most V segments appeared productive either ~87% or ~30% of the time. From TCR beta sequences, most subjects' HLA-A and HLA-B alleles were reportedly predicted accurately.

Comments on this clone: No antigen is known for it.

Researchers ran the PCR with 60 Vbeta and 13 Jbeta primers. Clones were sequenced by immunoSEQ multiplex PCR, and TCRdb holds only the in-frame ones, with some missing. The sample has 120,000 to 150,000 clones, 65% to 80% seen once. This CDR3 has 13 amino acids. Per the germline V gene, CDR1 is SQVTM and CDR2 is ANQGSEA. With V trimmed by 6 bases and J by 3 bases, 3 bases remained unmatched. The sequenced sample consisted of PBMCs. This TCR was sampled from a male donor in good health and CMV-seropositive. The rearrangement uses TRBV29-1 and TRBJ1-3; 9 positions agree with TRBD1. CDR3 DNA sequence: TGCAGCGTGGGGACAGGGAGTGGAAACACCATATATTTT. Amino acids: CSVGTGSGNTIYF.